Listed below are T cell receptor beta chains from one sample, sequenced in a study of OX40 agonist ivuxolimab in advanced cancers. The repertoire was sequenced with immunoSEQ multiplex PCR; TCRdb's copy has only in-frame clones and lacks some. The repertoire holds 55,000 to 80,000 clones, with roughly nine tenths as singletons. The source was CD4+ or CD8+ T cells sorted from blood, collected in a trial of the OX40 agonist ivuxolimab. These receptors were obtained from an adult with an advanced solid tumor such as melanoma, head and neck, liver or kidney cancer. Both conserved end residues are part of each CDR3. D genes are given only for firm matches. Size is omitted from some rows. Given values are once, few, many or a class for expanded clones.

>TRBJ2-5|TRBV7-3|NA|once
TGTGCCAGCAGCTTAACCGGGGGATACCAAGAGACCCAGTACTTC
CASSLTGGYQETQYF
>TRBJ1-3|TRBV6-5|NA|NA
TGTGCCAGCGGGCGGCAGGGATACACCATATATTTT
CASGRQGYTIYF
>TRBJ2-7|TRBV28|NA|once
TGTGCCAGCAGTTTAGGCTACGAGCAGTACTTC
CASSLGYEQYF
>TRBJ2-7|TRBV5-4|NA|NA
TGTGCCAGCAGCCCCACCGACAGGCTAGTCGAGCAGTACTTC
CASSPTDRLVEQYF
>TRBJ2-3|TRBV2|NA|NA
TGTGCCAGCGGCACAGGGTTCGCAGATACGCAGTATTTT
CASGTGFADTQYF
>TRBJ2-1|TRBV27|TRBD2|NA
TGTGCCAGCAGTTTTGCAACGACTAGCGGATCCTACAATGAGCAGTTCTTC
CASSFATTSGSYNEQFF
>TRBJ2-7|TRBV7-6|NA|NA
TGTGCCAGCAGCGACGGCTACGAGCAGTACTTC
CASSDGYEQYF
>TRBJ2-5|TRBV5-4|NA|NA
TGTGCCAGCAGCCAGGAGGGGGGCCAAGAGACCCAGTACTTC
CASSQEGGQETQYF
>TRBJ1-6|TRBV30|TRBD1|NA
TGTGCCTGGAACGGACAGGCCCAGACACCCCTCCACTTT
CAWNGQAQTPLHF
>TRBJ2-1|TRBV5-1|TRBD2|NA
TGCGCCAGCAGCCCGGGACTAGCGGATTACAATGAGCAGTTCTTC
CASSPGLADYNEQFF
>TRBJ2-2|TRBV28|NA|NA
TGTGCCAGCACCCAAACCGGGGAGCTGTTTTTT
CASTQTGELFF
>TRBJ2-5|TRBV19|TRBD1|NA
TGTGCCAGTAGTGGGTGGACAGGGGGGGAGCAGTACTTC
CASSGWTGGEQYF
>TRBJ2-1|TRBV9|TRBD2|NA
TGTGCCAGCAGCGTAGGTGTTAGCGGGAGGTTGGATGAGCAGTTCTTC
CASSVGVSGRLDEQFF
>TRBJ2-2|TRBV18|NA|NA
TGTGCCAGCTCACTTAACACCGGGGAGCTGTTTTTT
CASSLNTGELFF
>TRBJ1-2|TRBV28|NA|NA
TGTGCCAGCAGTTTATTCGGGACCCTAAACTATGGCTACACCTTC
CASSLFGTLNYGYTF
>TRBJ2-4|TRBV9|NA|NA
TGTGCCAGCAAGGATCAGGGAGACATTCAGTACTTC
CASKDQGDIQYF
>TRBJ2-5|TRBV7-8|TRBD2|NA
TGTGCCAGCAGCTACGTTAGCGGGGGGCTTCAAGAGACCCAGTACTTC
CASSYVSGGLQETQYF
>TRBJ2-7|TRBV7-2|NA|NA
TGTGCCAGCAGCTTAGTTCGTGGGGAGTCGCAGTACTTC
CASSLVRGESQYF
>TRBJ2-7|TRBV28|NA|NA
TGTGCCAGCAGGACAGACATGTTCTACGAGCAGTACTTC
CASRTDMFYEQYF
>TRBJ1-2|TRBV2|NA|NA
TGTGCCAGCAGTGTAGGAGGGTTTGGCTACACCTTC
CASSVGGFGYTF
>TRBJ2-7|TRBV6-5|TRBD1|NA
TGTGCCAGCAGGGGGACAGGGATCCACGAGCAGTACTTC
CASRGTGIHEQYF
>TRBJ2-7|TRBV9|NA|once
TGTGCCAGCAGCGTAGCTGGCAGGGGTTACGAGCAGTACTTC
CASSVAGRGYEQYF
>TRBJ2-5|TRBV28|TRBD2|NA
TGTGCCAGCAGCTCCCCGGGACTAGCGGGAGGAGAGACCCAGTACTTC
CASSSPGLAGGETQYF
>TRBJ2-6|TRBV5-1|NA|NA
TGCGCCAGCAGCCGGGACGGAAACTCTGGGGCCAACGTCCTGACTTTC
CASSRDGNSGANVLTF
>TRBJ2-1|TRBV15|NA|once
TGTGCCACCGCTGCTAGCGCCAAGAAGGGGCAGTTCTTC
CATAASAKKGQFF
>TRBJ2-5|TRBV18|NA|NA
TGTGCCAGCTCCGACAGGGAGACCCAGTACTTC
CASSDRETQYF
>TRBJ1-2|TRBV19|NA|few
TGTGCCAGTAGGACAGGTCTCTATGGCTACACCTTC
CASRTGLYGYTF
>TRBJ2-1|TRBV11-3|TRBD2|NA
TGTGCCAGCAGCCCACAGACTAGCGGGGGGGGGCAGTTCTTC
CASSPQTSGGGQFF
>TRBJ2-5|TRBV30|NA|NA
TGTGCCTGGGTAGGGCAGACGGAGACCCAGTACTTC
CAWVGQTETQYF
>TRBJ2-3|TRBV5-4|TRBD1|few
TGTGCCAGTAGGACAGGGCCGGGCACAGATACGCAGTATTTT
CASRTGPGTDTQYF
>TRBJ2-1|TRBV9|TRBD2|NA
TGTGCCAGCAGCCCCCGACTAGCGGGGGACCACCGGGAGCAGTTCTTC
CASSPRLAGDHREQFF
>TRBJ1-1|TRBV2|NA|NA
TGTGCCAGCAGTCAGCGGGCTTTCTTT
CASSQRAFF
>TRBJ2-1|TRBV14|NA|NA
TGTGCCAGCAGCTCCCCGGGATCCAGCTCCTACAATGAGCAGTTCTTC
CASSSPGSSSYNEQFF
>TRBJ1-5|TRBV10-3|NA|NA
TGTGCCATCAGCGCGGGGGGAAGGGAGCCCCAGCATTTT
CAISAGGREPQHF
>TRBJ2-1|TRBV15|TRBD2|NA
TGTGCCACCAGCAGGATACCCCTAGCGGCGTTGGACAATGAGCAGTTCTTC
CATSRIPLAALDNEQFF